Described below is a single TCR beta chain sequence and its context. Its cognate antigen is unknown. TCRdb keeps only in-frame clones here, not all; method: immunoSEQ multiplex PCR. This table holds approximately 45,000 clones, approximately 90% found once. This specimen belongs to a study of a mutant IDH1 vaccine in newly diagnosed glioma. Study-wide context: In weeks 1, 3, 5, 7, 11, 15, 19 and 23, patients were immunized, eight times in all. Patients received vaccination from 4-6 weeks after radiotherapy alone, or with temozolomide cycles. Those enrolled had earlier been treated with radiotherapy, temozolomide, or both, mostly both.

As to time point: week 23, last vaccination. Alongside topical imiquimod, each dose of vaccine comprised 300 ug of mutant IDH1 20-mer peptide. Overall study findings and caveats: Whatever changes occurred in top peripheral T cell clonotypes seemed unrelated to pseudoprogression.

V shed 3 bases and J 4 bases; nucleotides not matched to a gene: 8. The germline V gene has CDR1 GTSNPN and CDR2 SVGIG (reference sequence). The CDR3 loop spans 16 amino acids. The receptor was isolated from a man in his forties or fifties with glioma. The material was PBMCs, obtained from a glioma patient whose treatment included an IDH1 peptide vaccine. The chain employs TRBV30 and TRBJ2-1; 11 bases are shared with TRBD2. The CDR3 DNA is TGTGCCTGGAGACCCCTAGCGGGGGGTATTTACAATGAGCAGTTCTTC. Translation: CAWRPLAGGIYNEQFF. The full variable domain, in which reference TRBV30 and TRBJ2-1 provide the parts outside the CDR3, is SQTIHQWPATLVQPVGSPLSLECTVEGTSNPNLYWYRQAAGRGLQLLFYSVGIGQISSEVPQNLSASRPQDRQFILSSKKLLLSDSGFYLCAWRPLAGGIYNEQFFGPGTRLTVL.